This T cell receptor (beta chain) was recorded in a study of metastatic and nonmetastatic thyroid tumors. Study context: Blood and tumor or nodule tissue repertoires from malignant and benign thyroid patients were compared.

Study processing details: Researchers built a distant-metastasis classifier for papillary thyroid cancer that drew on CDR3 differences across clinicopathological groups. Through MiXCR, TCRdb re-clonotyped the PCR reads. The V and J calls reflect TCRdb's pipeline rather than the authors' work. Among about 21,000 clones listed, roughly 24% were seen once. The germline V and J ends were trimmed by 4 bases and 5 bases, with 12 bases remaining between them. The germline gives CDR1 WSHSY, CDR2 SAAADI. The CDR3 covers 14 residues. Thyroid surgery was preceded by no treatment in any patient. This clone was seen repeatedly, ten times or more.

Material: blood. This clonotype originated in a female donor with papillary thyroid cancer or a benign thyroid nodule (not recorded which). Some clones in this sample may be carry-over from other donors' samples. This chain connects TRBV10-2 to TRBJ1-5; unclear D gene. Written as DNA, the CDR3 is TGCGCCAGCAGTGTGGACGGGTTTTATCAGCCCCAGCATTTT. It is translated as CASSVDGFYQPQHF.